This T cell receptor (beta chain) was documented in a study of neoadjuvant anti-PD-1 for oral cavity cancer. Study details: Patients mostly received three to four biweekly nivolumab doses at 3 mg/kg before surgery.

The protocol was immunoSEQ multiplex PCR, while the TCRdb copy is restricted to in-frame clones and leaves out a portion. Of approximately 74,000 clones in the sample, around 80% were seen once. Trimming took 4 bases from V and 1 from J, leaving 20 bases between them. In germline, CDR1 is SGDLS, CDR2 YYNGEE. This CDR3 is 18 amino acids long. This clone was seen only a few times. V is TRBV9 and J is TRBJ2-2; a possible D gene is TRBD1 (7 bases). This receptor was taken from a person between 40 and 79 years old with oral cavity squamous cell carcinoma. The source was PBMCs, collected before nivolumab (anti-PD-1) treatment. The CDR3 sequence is CASSLDPQGGLNTGELFF. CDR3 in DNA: TGTGCCAGCAGCCTCGATCCCCAGGGGGGCTTGAACACCGGGGAGCTGTTTTTT.